Reported below is one T cell receptor beta chain. CDR3 size: 14 residues. The germline V gene encodes CDR1 SGHTS and CDR2 YDEGEE. V trimming: 6 bases; J trimming: 4 bases; junction bases outside the gene matches: 9. The data belong to a study of blood T cell repertoires in COVID-19. About the study: Whether acute or convalescent, the COVID-19 samples came from the United States, Italy and Spain.

Sequencing was performed with immunoSEQ multiplex PCR; in TCRdb, only in-frame clones are kept and a portion is missing. The data contain approximately 440,000 clones, 90% of them singletons. The chain recombines TRBV5-8 with TRBJ1-2; 7 positions match TRBD1. Sequenced input: PBMCs or T cells enriched from blood (not recorded which). This receptor was taken from a man between 18 and 35 years old who had recovered from COVID-19. The CDR3 DNA reads as TGTGCCAGCATCCTTACAGGGGATTCCTATGGCTACACCTTC. This encodes CASILTGDSYGYTF.